In this sample, the clone carrying this T cell receptor (beta chain) turned up many times. The record originates from a study of naive and memory T cell subsets. Alpha and beta constant region primers primed reverse transcription for blood and skin samples. Amplification of ligated cDNA took four PCR rounds with SP2 and nested alpha and beta constant primers. TCRdb re-called the 5' RACE reads through MiXCR, storing one row per CDR3 protein. This sample has tens of thousands of distinct CDR3 sequences; 4% to 4.5% occur once, and the top ten carry approximately 8%. Whole-blood samples were around 2.3 ml of peripheral blood from healthy adult volunteers. TCR cDNA received a 3' ligated oligonucleotide that carried a UMI. Input was about 1 to 1,100 ng of DNase-treated total RNA without cell sorting. The V gene's germline CDR1 is DFQATT and CDR2 SNEGSKA (reference sequence). The V and J ends lost 1 base and 7 bases respectively, with 10 bases between them. The CDR3 extends over 12 amino acids.

This TCR derives from a male donor in good health. This chain links TRBV20-1 with TRBJ1-1, with TRBD1 as a possible D gene (6 bases). CDR3 nucleotide sequence: TGCAGTGCTAGAGTTTCGGACAGTGAAGCTTTCTTT. It yields the protein CSARVSDSEAFF.